Shown below are 3 T cell receptor beta chains from a single sample sequenced in a study of CD8+ T cells in alopecia areata. Sequencing used cDNA as its template, made by extracting RNA and reverse transcribing it. Profiling relied on immunoSEQ multiplex PCR, and the TCRdb table lists in-frame clones only, not all of them. Listed for the sample are 270,000 or so clones, none seen a single time. Sorting of pooled cutaneous lymph node cells used CD4, CD8alpha, NKG2D, NKG2ACE and other markers. The specimen sequenced was CD4+ T cells sorted from a lymph node. The receptors derive from a C3H/HeJ mouse with alopecia areata. The strain is characterized by the MHC haplotype H2-k.

This clone was detected a few times. The germline and genes are mouse ones. Other nucleotide sequences from this sample produce the same CDR3. The CDR3 spells CASGGQGGSAETLYF. The CDR3 DNA, read in part, is TGTGCCAGCGGTGGACAGGGGGGGAGTGCAGAA. J is TRBJ2-3 and V is TRBV13-2, with 9 bases matching TRBD1. The read ends 4 residues early relative to the CDR3; the germline J gene fills the gap. In germline, CDR1 is NNHNN, CDR2 SYGAGS (reference sequence). Trimming took 3 bases from V and 0 from J; bases not matched to a gene: 2. The CDR3 runs 15 residues.

This clone was observed a few times. Germline and genes: mouse. The read falls 4 residues short of the CDR3 end, and the missing part is taken from the germline J gene. V gene TRBV19 combines with J gene TRBJ2-3; tentatively, D is TRBD1 (6 bases). V lost 4 bases, J lost 0 bases, and 15 bases lay in between. The CDR3 length is 16 residues. Germline V CDR1 and CDR2: FNHDT, SITEND (reference sequence). CDR3 bases read: TGTGCCAGCAGTCCTACCGGGACATATAGTGCAGAA. Translated: CASSPTGTYSAE. The entire CDR3 protein reads CASSPTGTYSAETLYF.

Concerning this clone itself: Mouse gene names and germline throughout. The DNA ends 4 residues before the CDR3 does, and the rest of the CDR3 is filled in from the germline J gene. Other DNA sequences in the sample encode the same CDR3. The rearrangement joins TRBV13-1 to TRBJ2-5; tentatively, D is TRBD2 (6 bases). Germline CDR1 reads NSHNY; CDR2 reads SYGAGN. Deletions cut 2 bases from V and 0 bases from J, with 7 bases between. CDR3 length: 14 amino acids. The sequenced CDR3 bases are TGTGCCAGCAGTGAGTGGGGGAACCAAGAC. Its protein is CASSEWGNQD. The CDR3 reads in full as CASSEWGNQDTQYF.